This T cell receptor (beta chain) came from a study of OX40 agonist ivuxolimab in advanced cancers. Turning to the study itself: Prior therapy, whether anti-PD-1, anti-PD-L1 or anti-CTLA-4, was allowed, and more than 35% had some. Study results and caveats: Certain nonresponders additionally had low normalized T-cell clonal expansion. CD8+ T cells averaged more expanded clones than CD4+. Specificity for antigen went undetermined in the expanded peripheral T cells.

Of note for this clone: The antigen is unknown.

Germline CDR1 reads MDHEN; CDR2 reads SYDVKM. The CDR3 is made up of 17 amino acids. J was trimmed by 8 bases and V by 3 bases; bases with no gene match: 15. Libraries were prepared by immunoSEQ multiplex PCR; TCRdb keeps only in-frame clonotypes and omits some of them. The table shows 60,000 to 95,000 clones, with roughly 85% occurring only once. The receptor comes from an adult with an advanced solid tumor such as melanoma, head and neck, liver or kidney cancer. The sample was CD4+ or CD8+ T cells sorted from blood, taken in a trial of the OX40 agonist ivuxolimab. The rearrangement uses TRBV28 and TRBJ2-1; TRBD2 matches at 8 bases. Here the CDR3 reads CASSFPPRGREAYEQFF. The CDR3 DNA sequence: TGTGCCAGCAGTTTCCCGCCGCGGGGGCGGGAGGCTTATGAGCAGTTCTTC.